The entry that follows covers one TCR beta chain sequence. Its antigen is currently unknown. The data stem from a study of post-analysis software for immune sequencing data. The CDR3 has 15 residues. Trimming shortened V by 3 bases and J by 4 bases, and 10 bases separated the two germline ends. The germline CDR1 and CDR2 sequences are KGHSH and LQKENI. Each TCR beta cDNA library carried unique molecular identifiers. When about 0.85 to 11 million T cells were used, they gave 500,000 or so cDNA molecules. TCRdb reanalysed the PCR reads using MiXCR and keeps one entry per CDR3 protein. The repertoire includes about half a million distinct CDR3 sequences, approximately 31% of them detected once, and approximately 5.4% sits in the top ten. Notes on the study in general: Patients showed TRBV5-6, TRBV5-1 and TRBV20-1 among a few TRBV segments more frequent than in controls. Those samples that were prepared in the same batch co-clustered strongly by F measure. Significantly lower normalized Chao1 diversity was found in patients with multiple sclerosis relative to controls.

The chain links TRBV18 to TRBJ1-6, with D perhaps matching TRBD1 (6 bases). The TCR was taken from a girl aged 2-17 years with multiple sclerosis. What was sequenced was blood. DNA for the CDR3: TGTGCCAGCTCACCGACCACAGGGTATAATTCACCCCTCCACTTT. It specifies CASSPTTGYNSPLHF.